These 28 T cell receptor beta chains came from one sample sequenced in a study of radiation and T cells in renal cell carcinoma. The time point here: baseline pretreatment blood. Treatment: 15 Gy SBRT to primary tumor, nephrectomy 4 weeks later. The assay was immunoSEQ multiplex PCR, and TCRdb's table has in-frame clones only and misses some. The sample includes 120,000 to 150,000 clones, 88% of them seen just once. Sequenced material: blood, taken from a patient whose treatment included radiotherapy and nephrectomy. The source is a woman in her seventies with renal cell carcinoma.

CDR3 amino acids: CASSLIEGSTEAFF. Written as DNA, the CDR3 is TGTGCCAGCAGCTTAATCGAGGGGAGCACTGAAGCTTTCTTT. The chain is built from TRBV11-3 and TRBJ1-1; D may be TRBD1 (5 bases). The CDR3 has 14 residues. V dropped 2 bases and J dropped 4 bases, with 11 bases sitting between them. The germline V gene encodes CDR1 SGHNT and CDR2 YENEEA.

This sequence joins TRBV5-1 and TRBJ2-7; 9 bases map to TRBD2. Germline V gene data show CDR1 as SGHRS and CDR2 as YFSETQ. This CDR3 spans 18 amino acids. V was pared by 0 bases and J by 4 bases, with 14 bases of the junction left unmatched. For the CDR3, the DNA is TGCGCCAGCAGCTTGGTGGCTCGCGGGGGGGCATCGGGTTACGAGCAGTACTTC. Amino acids: CASSLVARGGASGYEQYF.

This clone was detected only once. The chain is built from TRBV6-1 and TRBJ1-6; D is ambiguous. This CDR3 region has 13 residues. Trimming took off 3 bases at V and 10 bases at J, with 10 bases between the two ends. Germline CDR1 is MNHNS and CDR2 is SASEGT. CDR3: CASSDRNRSPLHF. The CDR3 DNA reads TGTGCCAGCAGTGACAGGAATCGATCACCCCTCCACTTT.

The chain joins TRBV30 to TRBJ1-2; D is ambiguous. The germline CDR1 and CDR2 sequences are GTSNPN and SVGIG (reference sequence). This CDR3 contains 16 residues. The V end was cut by 0 bases, the J end by 4 bases, with 18 bases between. CDR3 sequence (DNA): TGTGCCTGGAGTGTACAAGGATCCGGGCACCGCTATGGCTACACCTTC. It yields the protein CAWSVQGSGHRYGYTF.

The chain has TRBV10-3 and TRBJ2-5; 8 bases are shared with TRBD1. V shed 0 bases, J shed 5 bases, and the junction held 5 bases outside the gene matches. This CDR3 comprises 15 residues. Germline-derived CDR1 and CDR2 are ENHRY and SYGVKD. The CDR3 is CAISESKGQAETQYF. Written as DNA, the CDR3 is TGTGCCATCAGTGAGTCGAAGGGACAGGCGGAGACCCAGTACTTC.

CDR3: CASSQREGTDTQYF. The CDR3 region has the DNA TGTGCCAGCAGTCAGCGAGAGGGCACAGATACGCAGTATTTT. V usage is TRBV6-5 and J usage is TRBJ2-3; D not certain. V lost 5 bases and J lost 1, with 10 bases in between. This CDR3 spans 14 amino acids. Germline CDR1 reads MNHEY; CDR2 reads SVGAGI.

The chain is built from TRBV27 and TRBJ1-6; D is undetermined. Germline CDR1 is MNHEY and CDR2 is SMNVEV (reference sequence). Trimming pared 2 bases from V and 0 bases from J, leaving 8 bases between. The CDR3 has 16 residues. The CDR3 here is CASSLIASSYNSPLHF. The CDR3 DNA sequence: TGTGCCAGCAGTTTAATAGCGAGCTCCTATAATTCACCCCTCCACTTT.

This clone was found once. This chain joins TRBV2 and TRBJ2-2, with D unresolved. The CDR3 consists of 13 residues. The germline gives CDR1 SNHLY, CDR2 FYNNEI. The germline V and J ends were trimmed by 6 bases and 6 bases, with 11 bases remaining between them. The CDR3 DNA reads as TGTGCCAGCAGGGCCCTCAATCCCGGGGAGCTGTTTTTT. Amino acid sequence: CASRALNPGELFF.

The V and J genes are TRBV15 and TRBJ1-6; the D is unclear. Trimming took 3 bases from V and 7 from J, leaving 7 bases between them. There are 13 residues in the CDR3. Germline CDR1 and CDR2: LNHNV and YYDKDF (reference sequence). CDR3 residues: CATSSSENSPLHF. The CDR3 coding sequence is TGTGCCACCAGCAGTTCAGAAAATTCACCCCTCCACTTT.

The genes are TRBV7-9 and TRBJ1-6; D is uncertain. Germline loops: CDR1 SEHNR, CDR2 FQNEAQ (reference sequence). Trimming stripped 3 bases from V and 9 bases from J, with 9 bases between. The CDR3 runs to 13 residues. This CDR3 is CASSFDGSSPLHF. As DNA, the CDR3 is TGTGCCAGCAGCTTCGATGGATCTTCACCCCTCCACTTT.

The chain recombines TRBV5-4 with TRBJ2-7; 13 bases line up with TRBD2. The CDR3 extends over 17 amino acids. Per the germline V gene, CDR1 is SGHNT and CDR2 is YYREEE (reference sequence). V gave up 5 bases and J gave up 0 bases; unmatched junction bases: 8. The CDR3, as DNA: TGTGCCAGCAGTCTCGGACTAGCGGGGGCCCCCTCCTACGAGCAGTACTTC. Residues: CASSLGLAGAPSYEQYF.

The CDR3 bases are TGCGCCAGCAGCGGCCCGGACCGTTACGAGCAGTACTTC. It translates to CASSGPDRYEQYF. The chain couples TRBV5-1 to TRBJ2-7; D gene ambiguous. Trimming left V 4 bases short and J 4 bases short, with 12 bases between. Germline CDR1 reads SGHRS; CDR2 reads YFSETQ. The CDR3 is 13 residues long.

The CDR3 region is CASSRDWTYEQYF. CDR3 bases: TGCGCCAGCAGCCGGGACTGGACCTACGAGCAGTACTTC. This rearrangement joins TRBV5-1 to TRBJ2-7, with D possibly TRBD2 on 6 matching bases. Trimming left V 4 bases short and J 2 bases short, with 10 bases between. CDR3 length equals 13 residues. Germline V CDR1 and CDR2: SGHRS, YFSETQ.

The chain carries TRBV28 and TRBJ2-3, with unresolved D. Trimming cost V 4 bases and J 2 bases, with 16 bases left between them. Germline values: CDR1 MDHEN, CDR2 SYDVKM. The CDR3 loop spans 16 amino acids. The CDR3 protein is CASSSYLVRATDTQYF. The CDR3 nucleotides read TGTGCCAGCAGTTCCTACTTGGTTAGGGCCACAGATACGCAGTATTTT.

The gene calls are TRBV30 and TRBJ1-1, with D tentatively TRBD1 (6 bases). The CDR3 length is 13 residues. The germline CDR1 and CDR2 sequences are GTSNPN and SVGIG (reference sequence). Between the trimmed V and J ends, which lost 1 base and 11 bases, there was a span of 17 bases. This chain's CDR3 is CAWSGTGWSVAFF. Written as DNA, the CDR3 is TGTGCCTGGAGTGGCACAGGGTGGTCTGTGGCTTTCTTT.

The chain has TRBV5-1 and TRBJ2-3; possibly TRBD1 for D (5 bases). The CDR3 covers 14 residues. CDR1 and CDR2 from the germline V gene are SGHRS and YFSETQ. V was trimmed by 4 bases and J by 3 bases, leaving 12 bases between them. The CDR3 spells CASSADSATDTQYF. Written as DNA, the CDR3 is TGCGCCAGCAGCGCCGACAGTGCGACAGATACGCAGTATTTT.

V gene TRBV28 combines with J gene TRBJ1-1, with unresolved D. The CDR3 loop spans 12 amino acids. The germline gives CDR1 MDHEN, CDR2 SYDVKM. V gave up 5 bases and J gave up 3 bases, with 7 bases separating them. The CDR3: CASSRTYTEAFF. CDR3 coding DNA: TGTGCCAGCAGTCGGACTTACACTGAAGCTTTCTTT.

The chain recombines TRBV14 with TRBJ1-1; TRBD1 might be the D (6 bases). There are 13 residues in the CDR3. CDR1 and CDR2 (germline): SGHDN, FVKESK. Deletions cut 5 bases from V and 3 bases from J, with 10 bases between. The CDR3 sequence is CASSVDRDTEAFF. In nucleotides, the CDR3 is TGTGCCAGCAGCGTGGACAGAGACACTGAAGCTTTCTTT.

The chain links TRBV9 to TRBJ2-1, with TRBD1 matching 8 bases. J lost 8 bases, V lost 4 bases, and 11 bases had no gene match. Germline CDR1 reads SGDLS; CDR2 reads YYNGEE. The CDR3 has 15 amino acids. The CDR3 region has the DNA TGTGCCAGCAGCAACGCGGCAGGGGGCCGAGATGAGCAGTTCTTC. It is translated as CASSNAAGGRDEQFF.

The gene calls are TRBV5-6 and TRBJ2-7; D possibly corresponds to TRBD1 (6 bases). Germline V gene lookup returns CDR1 SGHDT and CDR2 YYEEEE. There are 14 residues in the CDR3. Between the trimmed V and J ends, which lost 3 bases and 4 bases, there was a span of 14 bases. The CDR3 DNA reads TGTGCCAGCAGCTCCACAGGGTCGCGGTACGAGCAGTACTTC. This gives the protein CASSSTGSRYEQYF. The whole variable domain, filled in from reference TRBV5-6 and TRBJ2-7, reads DAGVTQSPTHLIKTRGQQVTLRCSPKSGHDTVSWYQQALGQGPQFIFQYYEEEERQRGNFPDRFSGHQFPNYSSELNVNALLLGDSALYLCASSSTGSRYEQYFGPGTRLTVT.

The chain joins TRBV5-1 to TRBJ2-1; 13 bases agree with TRBD2. The CDR3 is 15 amino acids. Trimming removed 6 bases from V and 6 bases from J; junction bases left unmatched: 6. Germline V gives CDR1 SGHRS, CDR2 YFSETQ. In nucleotides, the CDR3 is TGCGCCAGCAAGTCAGGGACTAGCGGGGTCAATGAGCAGTTCTTC. Its protein is CASKSGTSGVNEQFF.

The J gene is TRBJ1-6, the V gene TRBV6-5; TRBD1 might be the D (6 bases). V was shortened by 7 bases and J by 7 bases, with 8 bases between the two germline ends. The CDR3 sequence is 12 residues long. Germline V lookup: CDR1 MNHEY, CDR2 SVGAGI. Written as DNA, the CDR3 is TGTGCCAGCAAGGGGGGGAATTCACCCCTCCACTTT. This translates into CASKGGNSPLHF.

This sequence joins TRBV19 and TRBJ1-1; no reliable D call. This CDR3 spans 13 amino acids. V was clipped by 2 bases and J by 8 bases, with 12 bases between them. The germline V gene has CDR1 LNHDA and CDR2 SQIVND (reference sequence). The chain's CDR3 is CASSINRVAEAFF. The CDR3 DNA reads as TGTGCCAGTAGTATAAACCGGGTAGCGGAAGCTTTCTTT.

This clone was seen a handful of times. The chain carries TRBV5-1 and TRBJ1-1; D call uncertain. The V gene's germline CDR1 is SGHRS and CDR2 YFSETQ. The ends were cut back, 0 bases at V and 0 bases at J, with 6 bases in the middle. This CDR3 comprises 14 residues. CDR3 sequence reads: CASSLETLNTEAFF. CDR3 bases: TGCGCCAGCAGCTTGGAGACACTGAACACTGAAGCTTTCTTT.

The V and J genes are TRBV2 and TRBJ2-3; 12 bases map to TRBD2. CDR1 SNHLY and CDR2 FYNNEI come from the germline V gene. Trimming cost V 6 bases and J 4 bases; bases outside gene matches: 11. The CDR3 runs 17 residues. The CDR3 is CASRARASGGGADTQYF. Written as DNA, the CDR3 is TGTGCCAGCAGGGCGCGGGCTAGCGGGGGGGGTGCAGATACGCAGTATTTT. Full variable domain (outside the CDR3, taken from reference TRBV2 and TRBJ2-3): EPEVTQTPSHQVTQMGQEVILRCVPISNHLYFYWYRQILGQKVEFLVSFYNNEISEKSEIFDDQFSVERPDGSNFTLKIRSTKLEDSAMYFCASRARASGGGADTQYFGPGTRLTVL.

The chain recombines TRBV12-5 with TRBJ2-1; TRBD1 aligns across 8 bases. Germline V gene data show CDR1 as LGHNT and CDR2 as FRNRAP. The CDR3 loop spans 17 amino acids. V was clipped by 0 bases and J by 8 bases; unmatched bases: 12. The CDR3 DNA reads as TGTGCTAGTGGTTTGGTACATATTGCAGGGGGCGCGGATGAGCAGTTCTTC. Encoded protein: CASGLVHIAGGADEQFF. The whole variable domain, remainder taken from reference TRBV12-5 and TRBJ2-1, is DARVTQTPRHKVTEMGQEVTMRCQPILGHNTVFWYRQTMMQGLELLAYFRNRAPLDDSGMPKDRFSAEMPDATLATLKIQPSEPRDSAVYFCASGLVHIAGGADEQFFGPGTRLTVL.

The V call is TRBV6-5, the J call TRBJ2-1; TRBD1 matches at 12 bases. This CDR3 region has 13 residues. V shed 9 bases, J shed 10 bases, and the junction held 7 bases outside the gene matches. Germline V CDR1 and CDR2: MNHEY, SVGAGI. The CDR3 region has the DNA TGTGCCAGTCAAACGGGACAGGGGGCCGAGCAGTTCTTC. Amino acids: CASQTGQGAEQFF.

The rearrangement links TRBV5-6 to TRBJ1-5; D gene uncertain. CDR1 and CDR2 (germline): SGHDT, YYEEEE. V was pared by 4 bases and J by 4 bases, with 15 bases between. The CDR3 contains 15 residues. Written as DNA, the CDR3 is TGTGCCAGCAGCCGCACATCCTTTAGGAATCAGCCCCAGCATTTT. This translates into CASSRTSFRNQPQHF.